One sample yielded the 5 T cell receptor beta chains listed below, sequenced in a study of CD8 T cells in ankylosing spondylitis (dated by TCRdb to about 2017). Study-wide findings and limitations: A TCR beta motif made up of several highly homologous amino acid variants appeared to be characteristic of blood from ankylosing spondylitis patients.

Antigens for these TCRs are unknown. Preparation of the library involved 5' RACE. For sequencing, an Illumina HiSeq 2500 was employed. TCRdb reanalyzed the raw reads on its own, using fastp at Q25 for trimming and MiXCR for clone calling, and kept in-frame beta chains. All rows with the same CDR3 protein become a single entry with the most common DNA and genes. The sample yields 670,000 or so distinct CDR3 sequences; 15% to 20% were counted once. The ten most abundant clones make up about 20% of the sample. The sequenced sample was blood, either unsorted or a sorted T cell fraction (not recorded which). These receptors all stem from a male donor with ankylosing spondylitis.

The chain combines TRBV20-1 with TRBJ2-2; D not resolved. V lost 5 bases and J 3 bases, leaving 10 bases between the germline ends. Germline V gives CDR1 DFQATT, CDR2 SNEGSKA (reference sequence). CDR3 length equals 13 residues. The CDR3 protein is CSADSGDTGELFF. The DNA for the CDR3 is TGCAGTGCTGACTCCGGTGACACCGGGGAGCTGTTTTTT.

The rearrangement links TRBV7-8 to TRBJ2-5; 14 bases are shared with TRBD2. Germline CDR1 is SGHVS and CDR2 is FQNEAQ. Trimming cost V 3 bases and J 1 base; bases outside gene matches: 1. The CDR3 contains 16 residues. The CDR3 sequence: CASSLTSGGAQETQYF. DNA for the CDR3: TGTGCCAGCAGCTTGACTAGCGGGGGGGCCCAAGAGACCCAGTACTTC.

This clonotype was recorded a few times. The CDR3 is CASSSGLAGGVAADTQYF. DNA for the CDR3: TGCGCCAGCAGCTCGGGACTAGCGGGAGGAGTCGCGGCAGATACGCAGTATTTT. This chain uses TRBV5-1 with TRBJ2-3, with 15 bases that match TRBD2. With 3 bases clipped from V and 4 bases from J, the junction kept 9 bases outside the gene matches. Germline CDR1 reads SGHRS; CDR2 reads YFSETQ. This CDR3 comprises 18 residues.

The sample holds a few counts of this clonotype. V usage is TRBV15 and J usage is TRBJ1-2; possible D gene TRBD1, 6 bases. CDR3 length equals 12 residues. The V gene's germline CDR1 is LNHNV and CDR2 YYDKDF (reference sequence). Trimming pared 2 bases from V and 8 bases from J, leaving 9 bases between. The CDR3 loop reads CATSRQGYGYTF. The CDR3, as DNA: TGTGCCACCAGCAGACAGGGGTACGGCTACACCTTC.

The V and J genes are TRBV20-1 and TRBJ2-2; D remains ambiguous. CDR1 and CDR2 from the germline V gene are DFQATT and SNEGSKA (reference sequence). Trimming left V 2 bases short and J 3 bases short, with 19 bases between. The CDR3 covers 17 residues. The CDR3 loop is CSARPPPAAAHTGELFF. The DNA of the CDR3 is TGCAGTGCTAGACCTCCTCCAGCCGCGGCACACACCGGGGAGCTGTTTTTT.